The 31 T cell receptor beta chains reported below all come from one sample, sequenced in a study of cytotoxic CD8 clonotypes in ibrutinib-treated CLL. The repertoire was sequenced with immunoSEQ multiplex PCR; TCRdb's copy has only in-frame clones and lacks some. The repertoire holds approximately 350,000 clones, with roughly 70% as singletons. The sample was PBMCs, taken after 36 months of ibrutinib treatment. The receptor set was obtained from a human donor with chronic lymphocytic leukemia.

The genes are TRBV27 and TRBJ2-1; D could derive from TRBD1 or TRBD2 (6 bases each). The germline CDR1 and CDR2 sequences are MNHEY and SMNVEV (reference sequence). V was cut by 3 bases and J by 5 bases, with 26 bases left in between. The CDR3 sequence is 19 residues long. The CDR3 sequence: CASSFTGTFMAGSHNEQFF. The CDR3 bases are TGTGCCAGCAGTTTCACTGGGACATTTATGGCGGGAAGTCACAATGAGCAGTTCTTC.

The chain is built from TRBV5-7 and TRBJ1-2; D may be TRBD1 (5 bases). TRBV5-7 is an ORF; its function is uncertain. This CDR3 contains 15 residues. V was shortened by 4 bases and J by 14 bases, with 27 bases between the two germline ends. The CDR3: CASSPAPGRPRGSTF. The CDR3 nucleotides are TGTGCCAGCAGCCCGGCCCCGGGACGGCCGAGAGGGAGTACCTTC.

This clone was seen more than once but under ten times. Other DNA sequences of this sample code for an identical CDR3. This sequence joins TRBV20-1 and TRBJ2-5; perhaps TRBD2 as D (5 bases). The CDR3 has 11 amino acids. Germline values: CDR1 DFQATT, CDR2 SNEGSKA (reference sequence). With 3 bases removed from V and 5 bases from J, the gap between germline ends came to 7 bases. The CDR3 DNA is TGCAGTGCTAGGCCGGGGGAGACCCAGTACTTC. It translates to CSARPGETQYF.

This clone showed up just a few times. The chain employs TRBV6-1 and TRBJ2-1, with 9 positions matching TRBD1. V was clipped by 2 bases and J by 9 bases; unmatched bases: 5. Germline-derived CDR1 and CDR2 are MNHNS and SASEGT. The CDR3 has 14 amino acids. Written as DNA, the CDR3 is TGTGCCAGCAGTGAACACAGGGGGCCAATTGAGCAGTTCTTC. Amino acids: CASSEHRGPIEQFF.

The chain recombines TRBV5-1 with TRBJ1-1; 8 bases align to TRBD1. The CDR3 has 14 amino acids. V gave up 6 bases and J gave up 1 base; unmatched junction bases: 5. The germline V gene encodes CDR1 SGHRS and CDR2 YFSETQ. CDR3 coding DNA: TGCGCCAGCAACCTACAGGGGGGGAACACTGAAGCTTTCTTT. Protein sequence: CASNLQGGNTEAFF.

The CDR3 reads CASSERGGGVEQYF. Here the CDR3 DNA reads TGTGCCAGCAGTGAACGGGGAGGTGGAGTGGAGCAGTACTTC. The chain joins TRBV2 to TRBJ2-7; D possibly corresponds to TRBD2 (6 bases). Between the trimmed V and J ends, which lost 2 bases and 7 bases, there was a span of 15 bases. The CDR3 is 14 amino acids. Germline-derived CDR1 and CDR2 are SNHLY and FYNNEI.

CDR3 protein: CASKRGFGYEQYF. For the CDR3, the DNA is TGTGCCAGCAAGCGGGGTTTTGGGTACGAGCAGTACTTC. The rearrangement links TRBV27 to TRBJ2-7; 7 bases line up with TRBD2. The CDR3 length is 13 residues. The germline gives CDR1 MNHEY, CDR2 SMNVEV (reference sequence). V lost 7 bases, J lost 4 bases, and 7 bases stayed unmatched.

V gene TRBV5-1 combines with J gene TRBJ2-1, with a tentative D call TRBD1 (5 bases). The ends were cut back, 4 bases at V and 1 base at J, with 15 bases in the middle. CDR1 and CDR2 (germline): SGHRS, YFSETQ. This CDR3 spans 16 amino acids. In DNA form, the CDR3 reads TGCGCCAGCAGCCATTCCCAGGGTATTTCCTACAATGAGCAGTTCTTC. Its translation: CASSHSQGISYNEQFF.

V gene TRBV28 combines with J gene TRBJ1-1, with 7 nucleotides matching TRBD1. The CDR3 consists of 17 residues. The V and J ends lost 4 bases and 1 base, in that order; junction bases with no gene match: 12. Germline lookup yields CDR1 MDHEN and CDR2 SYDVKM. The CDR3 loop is CASSSDAGTEGNTEAFF. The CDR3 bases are TGTGCCAGCAGTTCTGACGCTGGGACAGAAGGGAACACTGAAGCTTTCTTT.

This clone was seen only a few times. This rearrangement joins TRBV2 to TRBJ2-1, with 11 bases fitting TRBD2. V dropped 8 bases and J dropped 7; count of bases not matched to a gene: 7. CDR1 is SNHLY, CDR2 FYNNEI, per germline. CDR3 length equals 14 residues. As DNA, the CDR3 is TGTGCCAGCGCCGGGACTAGCGGAGATAATGAGCAGTTCTTC. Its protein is CASAGTSGDNEQFF.

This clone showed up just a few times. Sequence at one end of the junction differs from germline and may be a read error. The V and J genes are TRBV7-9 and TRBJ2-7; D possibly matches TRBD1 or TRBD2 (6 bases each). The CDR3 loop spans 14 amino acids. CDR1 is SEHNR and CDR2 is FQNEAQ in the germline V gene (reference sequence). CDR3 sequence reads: CASSLLVGGGPENF. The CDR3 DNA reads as TGTGCCAGCAGCTTATTAGTAGGGGGAGGACCAGAGAACTTC.

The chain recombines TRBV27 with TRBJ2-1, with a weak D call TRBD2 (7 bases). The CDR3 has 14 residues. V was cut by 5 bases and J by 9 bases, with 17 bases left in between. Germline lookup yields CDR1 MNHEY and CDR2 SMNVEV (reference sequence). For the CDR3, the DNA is TGTGCCAGCAGTCGGGGGGCACAGGTCAGTGAGCAGTTCTTC. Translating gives CASSRGAQVSEQFF.

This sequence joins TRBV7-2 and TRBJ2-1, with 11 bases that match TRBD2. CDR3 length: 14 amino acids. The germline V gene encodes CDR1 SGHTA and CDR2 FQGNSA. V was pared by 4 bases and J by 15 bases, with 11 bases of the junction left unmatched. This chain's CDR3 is CASSSDTTSGMRFF. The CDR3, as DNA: TGTGCCAGCAGCTCTGACACGACTAGCGGGATGCGGTTCTTC.

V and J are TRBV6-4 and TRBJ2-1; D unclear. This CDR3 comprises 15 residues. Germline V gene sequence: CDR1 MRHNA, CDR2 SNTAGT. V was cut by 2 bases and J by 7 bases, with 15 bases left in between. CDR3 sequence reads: CASSDRMVPTNEQFF. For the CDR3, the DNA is TGTGCCAGCAGTGACAGGATGGTTCCCACAAATGAGCAGTTCTTC.

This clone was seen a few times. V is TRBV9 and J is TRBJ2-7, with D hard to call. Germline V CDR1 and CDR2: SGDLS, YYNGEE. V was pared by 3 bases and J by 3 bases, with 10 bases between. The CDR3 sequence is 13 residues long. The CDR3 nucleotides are TGTGCCAGCAGCGCCGGGTCCGTCTACGAGCAGTACTTC. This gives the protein CASSAGSVYEQYF. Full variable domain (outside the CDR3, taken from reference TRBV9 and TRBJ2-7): DSGVTQTPKHLITATGQRVTLRCSPRSGDLSVYWYQQSLDQGLQFLIQYYNGEERAKGNILERFSAQQFPDLHSELNLSSLELGDSALYFCASSAGSVYEQYFGPGTRLTVT.

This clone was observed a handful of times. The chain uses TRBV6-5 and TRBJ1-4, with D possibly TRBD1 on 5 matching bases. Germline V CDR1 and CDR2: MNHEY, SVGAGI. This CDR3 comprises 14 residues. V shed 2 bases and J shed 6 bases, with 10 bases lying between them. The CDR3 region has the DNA TGTGCCAGCAGTTACGTCGGGACCCATGAAAAACTGTTTTTT. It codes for CASSYVGTHEKLFF.

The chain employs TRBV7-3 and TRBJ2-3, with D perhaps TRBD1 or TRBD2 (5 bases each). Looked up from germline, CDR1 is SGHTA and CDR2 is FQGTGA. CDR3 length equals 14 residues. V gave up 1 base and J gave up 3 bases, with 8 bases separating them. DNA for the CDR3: TGTGCCAGCAGCTTAAGGGGGAGAACAGATACGCAGTATTTT. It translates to CASSLRGRTDTQYF.

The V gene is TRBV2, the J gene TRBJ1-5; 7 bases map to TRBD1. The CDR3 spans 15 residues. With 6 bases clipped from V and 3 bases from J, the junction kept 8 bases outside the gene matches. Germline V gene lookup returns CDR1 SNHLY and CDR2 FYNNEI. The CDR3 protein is CASSPRGGTNQPQHF. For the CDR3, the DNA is TGTGCCAGCAGCCCCAGGGGGGGAACCAATCAGCCCCAGCATTTT.

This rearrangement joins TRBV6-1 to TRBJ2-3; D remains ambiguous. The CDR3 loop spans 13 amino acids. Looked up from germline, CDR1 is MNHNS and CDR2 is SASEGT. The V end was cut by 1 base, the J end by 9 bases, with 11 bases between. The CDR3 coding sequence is TGTGCCAGCAGTGAAGTTATTGTCGAAACGCAGTATTTT. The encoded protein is CASSEVIVETQYF.

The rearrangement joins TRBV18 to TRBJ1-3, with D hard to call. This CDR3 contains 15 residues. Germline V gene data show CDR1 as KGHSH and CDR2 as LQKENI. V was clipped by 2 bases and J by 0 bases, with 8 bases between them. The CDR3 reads CASSPSGSSGNTIYF. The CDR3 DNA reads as TGTGCCAGCTCACCAAGCGGGAGCTCTGGAAACACCATATATTTT.

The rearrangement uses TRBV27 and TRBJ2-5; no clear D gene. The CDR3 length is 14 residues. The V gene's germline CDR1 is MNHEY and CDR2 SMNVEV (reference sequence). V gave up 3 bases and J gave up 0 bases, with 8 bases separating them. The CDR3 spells CASSFFRNQETQYF. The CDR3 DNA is TGTGCCAGCAGTTTTTTCAGGAACCAAGAGACCCAGTACTTC.

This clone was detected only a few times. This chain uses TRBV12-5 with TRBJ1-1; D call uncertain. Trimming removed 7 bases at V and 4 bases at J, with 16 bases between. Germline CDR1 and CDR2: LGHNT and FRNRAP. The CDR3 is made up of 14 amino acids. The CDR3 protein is CASAFTGSRTEAFF. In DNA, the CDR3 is TGTGCTAGTGCCTTCACGGGGTCCCGCACTGAAGCTTTCTTT.

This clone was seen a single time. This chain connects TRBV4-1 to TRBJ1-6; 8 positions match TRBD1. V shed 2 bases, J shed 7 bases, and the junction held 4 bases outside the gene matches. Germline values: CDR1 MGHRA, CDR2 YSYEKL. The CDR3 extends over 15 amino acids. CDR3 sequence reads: CASSQPDRDNSPLHF. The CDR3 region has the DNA TGCGCCAGCAGCCAACCGGACAGGGACAATTCACCCCTCCACTTT.

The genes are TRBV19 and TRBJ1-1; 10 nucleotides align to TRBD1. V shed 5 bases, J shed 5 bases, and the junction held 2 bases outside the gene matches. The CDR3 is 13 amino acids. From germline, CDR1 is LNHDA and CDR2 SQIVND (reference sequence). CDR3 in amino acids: CASSDRGRTEAFF. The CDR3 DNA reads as TGTGCCAGTAGTGACAGGGGGCGGACTGAAGCTTTCTTT. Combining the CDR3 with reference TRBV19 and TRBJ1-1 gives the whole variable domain DGGITQSPKYLFRKEGQNVTLSCEQNLNHDAMYWYRQDPGQGLRLIYYSQIVNDFQKGDIAEGYSVSREKKESFPLTVTSAQKNPTAFYLCASSDRGRTEAFFGQGTRLTVV.

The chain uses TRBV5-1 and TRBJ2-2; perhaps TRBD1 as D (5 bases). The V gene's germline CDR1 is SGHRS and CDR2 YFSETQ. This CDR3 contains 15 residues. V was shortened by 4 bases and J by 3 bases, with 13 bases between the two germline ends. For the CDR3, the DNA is TGCGCCAGCAGCCTCGGACAAATTTACACCGGGGAGCTGTTTTTT. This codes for CASSLGQIYTGELFF.

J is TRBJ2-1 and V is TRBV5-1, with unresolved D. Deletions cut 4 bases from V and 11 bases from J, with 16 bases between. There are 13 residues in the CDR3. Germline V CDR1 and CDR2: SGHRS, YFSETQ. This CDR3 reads CASSRPAKEQQFF. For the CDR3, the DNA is TGCGCCAGCAGCAGACCCGCGAAGGAGCAGCAGTTCTTC.

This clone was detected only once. CDR3 amino acids: CASSPSGTGSDTQYF. The CDR3 bases are TGTGCCAGCAGCCCGAGCGGGACAGGGTCAGATACGCAGTATTTT. The genes are TRBV11-3 and TRBJ2-3; TRBD1 matches at 9 bases. The CDR3 has 15 residues. The V segment lost 5 bases and the J segment 4 bases; nucleotides outside the gene matches: 7. CDR1 is SGHNT and CDR2 is YENEEA in the germline V gene.

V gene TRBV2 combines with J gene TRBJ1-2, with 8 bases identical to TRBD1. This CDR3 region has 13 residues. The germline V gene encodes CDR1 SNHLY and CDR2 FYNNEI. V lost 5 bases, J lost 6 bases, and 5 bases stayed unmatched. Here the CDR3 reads CASSPLQGDGYTF. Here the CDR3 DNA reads TGTGCCAGCAGTCCTCTACAGGGGGATGGCTACACCTTC. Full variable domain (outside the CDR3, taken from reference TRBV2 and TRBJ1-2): EPEVTQTPSHQVTQMGQEVILRCVPISNHLYFYWYRQILGQKVEFLVSFYNNEISEKSEIFDDQFSVERPDGSNFTLKIRSTKLEDSAMYFCASSPLQGDGYTFGSGTRLTVV.

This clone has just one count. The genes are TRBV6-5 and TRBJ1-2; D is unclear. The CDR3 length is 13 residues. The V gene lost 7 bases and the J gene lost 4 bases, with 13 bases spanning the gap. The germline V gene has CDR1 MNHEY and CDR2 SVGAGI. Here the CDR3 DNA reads TGTGCCAGCACCGCAGATCGTGGCTATGGCTACACCTTC. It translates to CASTADRGYGYTF.

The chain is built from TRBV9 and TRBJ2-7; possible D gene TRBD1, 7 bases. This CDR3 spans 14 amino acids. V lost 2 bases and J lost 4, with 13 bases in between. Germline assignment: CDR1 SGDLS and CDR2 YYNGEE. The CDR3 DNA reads TGTGCCAGCAGCGTTTTGCCAGGGGGGTACGAGCAGTACTTC. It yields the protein CASSVLPGGYEQYF.

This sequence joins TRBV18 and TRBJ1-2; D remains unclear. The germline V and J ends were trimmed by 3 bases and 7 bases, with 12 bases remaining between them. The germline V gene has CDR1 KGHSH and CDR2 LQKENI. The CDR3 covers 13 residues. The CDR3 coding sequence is TGTGCCAGCTCACCGGAGGGTCACAGTGGCTACACCTTC. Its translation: CASSPEGHSGYTF.